One TCR beta chain is described in this entry. What it recognizes is unknown. This PCR relied on a set of 60 Vbeta primers and 13 Jbeta primers. TCRdb keeps only in-frame clones here, not all; method: immunoSEQ multiplex PCR. The sample records 65,000 to 100,000 clones, over 60% being singletons. The record originates from a study of cytomegalovirus exposure and HLA in healthy donors. Study-level information: Of the donors genotyped, 398 in all, about 80% fell in the Caucasian-associated ancestry cluster. Overall study results and limits: A few CMV-associated chains proved CMV antigen-specific in vitro. Most of the TCR beta V segments (in an earlier analysis) were productive either about 87% or about 30% of the time.

The CDR3 contains 17 residues. V was cut by 0 bases and J by 4 bases, with 18 bases left in between. Per the germline V gene, CDR1 is LGHNA and CDR2 is YNFKEQ. What was sequenced was PBMCs. This chain connects TRBV4-2 to TRBJ2-5; a possible D gene is TRBD1 (5 bases). This TCR was recovered from a female donor in good health and CMV-seronegative. CDR3 in DNA: TGTGCCAGCAGCCAAGATGACAGCCCCCCTGAAGGAGAGACCCAGTACTTC. Amino acids: CASSQDDSPPEGETQYF.